A selection of T cell receptor beta chains follows, all from one sample in a study of CD8+ T cells in alopecia areata. TCRdb's table, derived via immunoSEQ multiplex PCR, lists solely in-frame clones and lacks some. The table shows about 110,000 clones, with 45% to 70% occurring only once. Sequenced: CD8+ T cells sorted from blood. The receptors were gathered from a human donor in good health. Both conserved end residues are part of each CDR3. A D gene is named only where the DNA matches it firmly. Some rows mark clone size as missing; the rest say once, few, many or name a class of expanded clone.

>TRBJ1-2|TRBV5-1|-|-|15
TGCGCCAGCAGCTTGGGTGCCAGCTCGAACTATGGCTACACCTTC
CASSLGASSNYGYTF
>TRBJ2-1|TRBV5-1|TRBD2|few|16
TGCGCCAGCAGCTTGTGGGCGGGAGGATCCTACAATGAGCAGTTCTTC
CASSLWAGGSYNEQFF
>TRBJ1-2|TRBV13|-|-|14
TGTGCCAGCAGCTTAGTAGGGGGGAACTATGGCTACACCTTC
CASSLVGGNYGYTF
>TRBJ1-2|TRBV6-1|TRBD1|-|13
TGTGCCAGCAGTCGGACAGGGGAAAATGGCTACACCTTC
CASSRTGENGYTF
>TRBJ1-2|TRBV7-2|-|-|16
TGTGCCAGCAGCTTACACCCCCAGGGAAATCCCTATGGCTACACCTTC
CASSLHPQGNPYGYTF
>TRBJ1-1|TRBV4-1|-|-|20
TGCGCCAGCAGCCAAGATCCTCCCCAGGCGAGGCGGGAAAATAACACTGAAGCTTTCTTT
CASSQDPPQARRENNTEAFF
>TRBJ2-7|TRBV7-8|-|-|12
TGTGCCAGCGGAGACGGAGTCTACGAGCAGTACTTC
CASGDGVYEQYF
>TRBJ1-4|TRBV25-1|TRBD1|-|16
TGTGCCAGCAGTGAATCACCTCCGGGACAGGATGAAAAACTGTTTTTT
CASSESPPGQDEKLFF
>TRBJ2-5|TRBV5-6|TRBD2|-|14
TGTGCCAGCAGCCAGCAGACTAGCTGGGAGACCCAGTACTTC
CASSQQTSWETQYF
>TRBJ2-3|TRBV6-5|-|-|13
TGTGCCAGCAGTTGGGATTCCACAGATACGCAGTATTTT
CASSWDSTDTQYF
>TRBJ1-2|TRBV28|-|-|10
TGTGCCAGCGAGGGTTTGGGCTACACCTTC
CASEGLGYTF
>TRBJ2-1|TRBV29-1|TRBD2|few|14
TGCAGCGTTGTAAGGCGGGGGGGCGACAATGAGCAGTTCTTC
CSVVRRGGDNEQFF
>TRBJ2-5|TRBV5-6|TRBD1|few|16
TGTGCCAGCAGCTGGAGTGTAGTTCAGGGGGCGAAGACCCAGTACTTC
CASSWSVVQGAKTQYF
>TRBJ1-5|TRBV19|-|-|15
TGTGCCGGTAGTATATCTCGTGGGTTCAATCAGCCCCAGCATTTT
CAGSISRGFNQPQHF
>TRBJ1-1|TRBV7-9|-|few|12
TGTGCCAGCAGCCGGGAGGTAGATGAAGCTTTCTTT
CASSREVDEAFF
>TRBJ2-7|TRBV7-8|TRBD1|-|15
TGTGCCAGCAGCCCCACGACAGGGGGCTTCTACGAGCAGTACTTC
CASSPTTGGFYEQYF
>TRBJ2-1|TRBV7-9|TRBD2|-|18
TGTGCCAGCAGCTTAGGGCCACTAGCGGGGGAAGGATGGAATGAGCAGTTCTTC
CASSLGPLAGEGWNEQFF
>TRBJ2-2|TRBV9|-|-|16
TGTGCCAGCAGCGTAGGAATTAGACTGCCCCCCGGGGAGCTGTTTTTT
CASSVGIRLPPGELFF
>TRBJ2-7|TRBV15|-|-|14
TGTGCCACCAGCAGAGATTCGGCAGGCCACGAGCAGTACTTC
CATSRDSAGHEQYF
>TRBJ1-1|TRBV6-4|-|-|13
TGTGCCAGCAGTGAAACAGGGAACACTGAAGCTTTCTTT
CASSETGNTEAFF
>TRBJ2-1|TRBV30|-|-|15
TGTGCCTGGAGTGTACTGGGGAGCTCCTACAATGAGCAGTTCTTC
CAWSVLGSSYNEQFF
>TRBJ2-2|TRBV9|-|few|17
TGTGCCAGCAGCGCCCCTAGGACGGACCCAAACACCGGGGAGCTGTTTTTT
CASSAPRTDPNTGELFF
>TRBJ2-3|TRBV6-1|TRBD1|-|14
TGTGCCAGCAGTGGCGGACAGGGCGGCGATACGCAGTATTTT
CASSGGQGGDTQYF
>TRBJ2-7|TRBV5-6|-|-|14
TGTGCCAGCAGCTTGGGGACGCCATCCTACGAGCAGTACTTC
CASSLGTPSYEQYF
>TRBJ1-3|TRBV2|-|-|14
TGTGCCAGCAGTGCGGGGACGTTTGGAAACACCATATATTTT
CASSAGTFGNTIYF
>TRBJ2-5|TRBV4-1|TRBD2|-|19
TGCGCCAGCAGCCCGCCGGGGGGCGGGGGGGTAAAACTTCAAGAGACCCAGTACTTC
CASSPPGGGGVKLQETQYF
>TRBJ2-7|TRBV5-1|-|-|14
TGCGCCAGCAGCTTGGTTGGCAGTTCCTACGAGCAGTACTTC
CASSLVGSSYEQYF
>TRBJ1-2|TRBV9|-|-|16
TGTGCCAGCAGCGTAGCAGCGACAGGTAGTAACTATGGCTACACCTTC
CASSVAATGSNYGYTF
>TRBJ2-7|TRBV14|-|few|14
TGTGCCAGCAGCCACAGGACAGCTAGCAACGAGCAGTACTTC
CASSHRTASNEQYF
>TRBJ2-5|TRBV5-1|-|-|15
TGCGCCAGCAGCTTGGAGGCAGGGGTATACGAGACCCAGTACTTC
CASSLEAGVYETQYF
>TRBJ2-1|TRBV27|TRBD1|few|15
TGTGCCAGCAGTACCGCGAGGACAGGGACCGATGAGCAGTTCTTC
CASSTARTGTDEQFF
>TRBJ1-1|TRBV7-8|-|few|16
TGTGCCAGCAGCCCCAGCCCTGTGGGTTGGAACACTGAAGCTTTCTTT
CASSPSPVGWNTEAFF
>TRBJ1-2|TRBV15|TRBD1|-|13
TGTGCCACCAGCACACAGGGGGCGGAGGGCTACACCTTC
CATSTQGAEGYTF
>TRBJ2-7|TRBV11-1|TRBD1|-|15
TGTGCCAGCAGCTCACAGGGGGCGCTCACCTACGAGCAGTACTTC
CASSSQGALTYEQYF
>TRBJ1-2|TRBV5-1|-|few|14
TGCGCCAGCAGCAGGCCGGACAGTAACTATGGCTACACCTTC
CASSRPDSNYGYTF
>TRBJ1-2|TRBV6-5|TRBD1|-|11
TGTGCCAGCTGGGACAGGGATGGCTACACCTTC
CASWDRDGYTF
>TRBJ2-7|TRBV30|-|-|11
TGTGCCTGGGGACGAACTTACGAGCAGTACTTC
CAWGRTYEQYF
>TRBJ2-4|TRBV7-8|TRBD1|few|18
TGTGCCAGCAGCTCCATTTCGACAGGGGCCGTAGCCAAAAACATTCAGTACTTC
CASSSISTGAVAKNIQYF